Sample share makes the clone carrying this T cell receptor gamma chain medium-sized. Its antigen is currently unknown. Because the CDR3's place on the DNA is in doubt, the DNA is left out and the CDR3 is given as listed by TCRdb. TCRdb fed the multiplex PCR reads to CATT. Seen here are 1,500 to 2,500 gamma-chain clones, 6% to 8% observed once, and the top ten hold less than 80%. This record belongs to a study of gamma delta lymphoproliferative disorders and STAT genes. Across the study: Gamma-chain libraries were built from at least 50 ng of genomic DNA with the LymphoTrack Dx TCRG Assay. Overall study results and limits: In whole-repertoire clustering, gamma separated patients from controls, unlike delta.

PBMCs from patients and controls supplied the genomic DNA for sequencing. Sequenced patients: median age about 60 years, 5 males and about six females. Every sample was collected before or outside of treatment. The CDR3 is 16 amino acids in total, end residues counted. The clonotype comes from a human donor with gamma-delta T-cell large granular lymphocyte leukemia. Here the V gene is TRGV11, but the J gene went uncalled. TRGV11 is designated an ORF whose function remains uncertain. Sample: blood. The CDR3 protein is CTTVPAGLGTSYKKLF.